Below are 20 T cell receptor beta chains sequenced from a single sample in a study of blood T cell repertoires in COVID-19. Sequenced by immunoSEQ multiplex PCR; TCRdb stores in-frame clones only, minus some. The data show 45,000 to 65,000 clones, with more than 90% seen just once and more than 3% held by the top ten. What was sequenced was peripheral blood. Receptors originate from a human donor in a cohort sampled during active COVID-19.

This chain connects TRBV30 to TRBJ1-2; 7 positions agree with TRBD1. The V segment lost 3 bases and the J segment 7 bases; nucleotides outside the gene matches: 5. Germline loops: CDR1 GTSNPN, CDR2 SVGIG (reference sequence). CDR3 length: 12 amino acids. CDR3 in amino acids: CAWSGGQVGYTF. CDR3 sequence (DNA): TGTGCCTGGAGCGGCGGACAGGTTGGCTACACCTTC.

The chain uses TRBV2 and TRBJ2-1; unclear D gene. V was shortened by 4 bases and J by 4 bases, with 5 bases between the two germline ends. The CDR3 has 12 amino acids. Germline V lookup: CDR1 SNHLY, CDR2 FYNNEI. This CDR3 reads CASSVQYNEQFF. The CDR3 DNA sequence: TGTGCCAGCAGTGTACAGTACAATGAGCAGTTCTTC. Complete variable domain (other parts from reference TRBV2 and TRBJ2-1): EPEVTQTPSHQVTQMGQEVILRCVPISNHLYFYWYRQILGQKVEFLVSFYNNEISEKSEIFDDQFSVERPDGSNFTLKIRSTKLEDSAMYFCASSVQYNEQFFGPGTRLTVL.

This chain connects TRBV13 to TRBJ2-1, with TRBD1 as a possible D gene (5 bases). This CDR3 has 16 residues. Per germline, CDR1 PRHDT and CDR2 FYEKMQ (reference sequence). V was cut by 0 bases and J by 7 bases, with 16 bases left in between. CDR3 sequence: CASSLGLAGYQNEQFF. As DNA, the CDR3 is TGTGCCAGCAGCTTAGGTTTGGCAGGGTATCAAAATGAGCAGTTCTTC. Drawing the rest from reference TRBV13 and TRBJ2-1, the complete variable domain is AAGVIQSPRHLIKEKRETATLKCYPIPRHDTVYWYQQGPGQDPQFLISFYEKMQSDKGSIPDRFSAQQFSDYHSELNMSSLELGDSALYFCASSLGLAGYQNEQFFGPGTRLTVL.

V is TRBV4-2 and J is TRBJ2-7, with unresolved D. CDR3 length: 18 amino acids. Germline values: CDR1 LGHNA, CDR2 YNFKEQ. Between the trimmed V and J ends, which lost 0 bases and 5 bases, there was a span of 23 bases. The CDR3 protein is CASSQDPANVGYSNEQYF. The CDR3 DNA follows: TGTGCCAGCAGCCAAGATCCCGCCAACGTAGGTTATAGCAACGAGCAGTACTTC.

The V call is TRBV28, the J call TRBJ2-3; 11 bases agree with TRBD1. The CDR3 contains 16 residues. Germline CDR1 MDHEN, CDR2 SYDVKM. Trimming cost V 6 bases and J 8 bases; bases outside gene matches: 13. The CDR3 DNA reads TGTGCCAGCAGCCCGCCGGGACAGGGGGGTTGGGGTACGCAGTATTTT. The encoded protein is CASSPPGQGGWGTQYF.

The chain employs TRBV24-1 and TRBJ2-2, with 9 bases fitting TRBD2. The CDR3 covers 17 residues. The J segment lost 6 bases and the V segment lost 5 bases, leaving 12 bases of the junction unmatched. Germline V gives CDR1 KGHDR, CDR2 SFDVKD. The CDR3 here is CATSGAGGFTTSGELFF. The DNA of the CDR3 is TGTGCCACCAGTGGCGCGGGAGGGTTTACGACCTCCGGGGAGCTGTTTTTT.

The chain couples TRBV19 to TRBJ2-2; 10 bases fit TRBD1. The ends lost 8 bases at V and 7 bases at J; junction bases unmatched: 7. This CDR3 is 14 amino acids long. Germline V CDR1 and CDR2: LNHDA, SQIVND (reference sequence). This chain's CDR3 is CASRRQGASGELFF. The CDR3 DNA reads as TGTGCCAGTCGGAGACAGGGGGCTAGCGGGGAGCTGTTTTTT.

This chain uses TRBV4-1 with TRBJ2-3, with D perhaps TRBD2 (6 bases). Germline CDR1 is MGHRA and CDR2 is YSYEKL. V was clipped by 3 bases and J by 1 base, with 23 bases between them. The CDR3 is 19 residues long. CDR3 DNA: TGCGCCAGCAGCCATTGCTGGCTTCCGGGGACTCAAGGCACAGATACGCAGTATTTT. This gives the protein CASSHCWLPGTQGTDTQYF.

This sequence joins TRBV15 and TRBJ2-5; possible D gene TRBD1, 5 bases. The CDR3 spans 15 residues. Trimming shortened V by 2 bases and J by 2 bases, and 12 bases separated the two germline ends. Germline values: CDR1 LNHNV, CDR2 YYDKDF (reference sequence). For the CDR3, the DNA is TGTGCCACCAGCAGATCAGGGTCCAAACAAGAGACCCAGTACTTC. This translates into CATSRSGSKQETQYF.

This clone was detected only a few times. The junction does not match germline at one end; this may be a read error. This sequence joins TRBV12-3 or TRBV12-4 and TRBJ1-1, with D hard to call. The CDR3 loop spans 11 amino acids. The CDR3 is CASSFNSEAFF. DNA of the CDR3: TGTGCCAGCAGTTTCAACAGTGAAGCTTTCTTT.

V usage is TRBV11-1 and J usage is TRBJ2-2, with D unclear. Trimming took off 6 bases at V and 6 bases at J, with 8 bases between the two ends. Germline CDR1 reads SGHAT; CDR2 reads FQDESV (reference sequence). The CDR3 sequence is 12 residues long. The CDR3 nucleotides read TGTGCCAGCAGTTTTCTCTCCGGGGAGCTGTTTTTT. It is translated as CASSFLSGELFF. Based on the CDR3 plus reference TRBV11-1 and TRBJ2-2, the full variable domain is EAEVAQSPRYKITEKSQAVAFWCDPISGHATLYWYRQILGQGPELLVQFQDESVVDDSQLPKDRFSAERLKGVDSTLKIQPAELGDSAMYLCASSFLSGELFFGEGSRLTVL.

The chain recombines TRBV7-9 with TRBJ1-1; D perhaps matches TRBD1 (5 bases). Trimming took off 0 bases at V and 2 bases at J, with 10 bases between the two ends. The CDR3 totals 15 residues. Germline values: CDR1 SEHNR, CDR2 FQNEAQ (reference sequence). CDR3 loop: CASSLATDSNTEAFF. The CDR3 DNA reads TGTGCCAGCAGCTTAGCGACAGACAGCAACACTGAAGCTTTCTTT.

The sample holds a few counts of this clone. V usage is TRBV5-1 and J usage is TRBJ1-3; D unresolved. V was shortened by 7 bases and J by 0 bases, with 14 bases between the two germline ends. Germline CDR1 is SGHRS and CDR2 is YFSETQ. The CDR3 runs to 15 residues. CDR3 protein: CASAPPATSGNTIYF. Written as DNA, the CDR3 is TGCGCCAGCGCACCCCCCGCTACCTCTGGAAACACCATATATTTT.

This clone appeared once. V is TRBV5-1 and J is TRBJ1-1; D not resolved. Germline-derived CDR1 and CDR2 are SGHRS and YFSETQ. The V and J ends lost 0 bases and 0 bases respectively, with 12 bases between them. The CDR3 is 16 residues long. The chain's CDR3 is CASSLDGVEMNTEAFF. For the CDR3, the DNA is TGCGCCAGCAGCTTGGACGGAGTCGAGATGAACACTGAAGCTTTCTTT. Based on the CDR3 plus reference TRBV5-1 and TRBJ1-1, the full variable domain is KAGVTQTPRYLIKTRGQQVTLSCSPISGHRSVSWYQQTPGQGLQFLFEYFSETQRNKGNFPGRFSGRQFSNSRSEMNVSTLELGDSALYLCASSLDGVEMNTEAFFGQGTRLTVV.

The V and J genes are TRBV6-5 and TRBJ2-3; D is perhaps TRBD1 (6 bases). Germline assignment: CDR1 MNHEY and CDR2 SVGAGI. CDR3 length: 14 amino acids. Trimming took 5 bases from V and 0 from J, leaving 9 bases between them. The CDR3 loop reads CASSHDRSTDTQYF. The CDR3 DNA sequence: TGTGCCAGCAGTCACGACAGGAGCACAGATACGCAGTATTTT.

The chain employs TRBV7-8 and TRBJ2-4; 9 nucleotides agree with TRBD1. The CDR3 is 16 amino acids. V lost 5 bases, J lost 7 bases, and 12 bases stayed unmatched. Per germline, CDR1 SGHVS and CDR2 FQNEAQ. CDR3 DNA: TGTGCCAGCAGCGACCGGGACAGGGAAGTGTGGAACATTCAGTACTTC. Encoded protein: CASSDRDREVWNIQYF.

The V and J genes are TRBV15 and TRBJ2-7; maybe TRBD1 (7 bases). The CDR3 is 15 residues long. From germline, CDR1 is LNHNV and CDR2 YYDKDF (reference sequence). Trimming pared 1 base from V and 2 bases from J, leaving 12 bases between. The CDR3 sequence is CATSRVGGQTYEQYV. The CDR3 bases are TGTGCCACCAGCAGAGTCGGGGGACAGACCTACGAGCAGTACGTC.

J is TRBJ2-1 and V is TRBV7-6, with D possibly matching TRBD1 (6 bases). Per the germline V gene, CDR1 is SGHVS and CDR2 is FNYEAQ. The CDR3 extends over 16 amino acids. The germline V and J ends were trimmed by 4 bases and 5 bases, with 18 bases remaining between them. Written as DNA, the CDR3 is TGTGCCAGCAGCTCCGGCCCGTGGGGGCAGGACAATGAGCAGTTCTTC. Translation gives CASSSGPWGQDNEQFF.

The V and J genes are TRBV20-1 and TRBJ1-5, with D hard to call. Trimming pared 3 bases from V and 0 bases from J, leaving 9 bases between. CDR3 size: 14 residues. The germline V gene has CDR1 DFQATT and CDR2 SNEGSKA (reference sequence). CDR3 DNA: TGCAGTGCTAGTTTCGGTTATAGCAATCAGCCCCAGCATTTT. Translated: CSASFGYSNQPQHF.

The chain is built from TRBV14 and TRBJ1-1, with unresolved D. The CDR3 totals 15 residues. Looked up from germline, CDR1 is SGHDN and CDR2 is FVKESK. V gave up 0 bases and J gave up 11 bases, with 19 bases separating them. As DNA, the CDR3 is TGTGCCAGCAGCCAAGATGAGTTAGGAGCAGAAGGCGCTTTCTTT. Translating gives CASSQDELGAEGAFF. Full variable domain (outside the CDR3, taken from reference TRBV14 and TRBJ1-1): EAGVTQFPSHSVIEKGQTVTLRCDPISGHDNLYWYRRVMGKEIKFLLHFVKESKQDESGMPNNRFLAERTGGTYSTLKVQPAELEDSGVYFCASSQDELGAEGAFFGQGTRLTVV.